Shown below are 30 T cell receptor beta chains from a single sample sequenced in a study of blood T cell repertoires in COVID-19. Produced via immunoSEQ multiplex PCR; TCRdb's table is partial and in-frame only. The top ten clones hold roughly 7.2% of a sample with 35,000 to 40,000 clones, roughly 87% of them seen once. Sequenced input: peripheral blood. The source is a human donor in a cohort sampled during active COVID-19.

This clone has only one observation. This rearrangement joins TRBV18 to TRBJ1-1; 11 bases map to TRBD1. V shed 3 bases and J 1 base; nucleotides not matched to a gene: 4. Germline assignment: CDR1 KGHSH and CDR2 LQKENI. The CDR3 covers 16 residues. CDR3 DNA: TGTGCCAGCTCACCCGGGACAGGGGGAACGAACACTGAAGCTTTCTTT. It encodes CASSPGTGGTNTEAFF.

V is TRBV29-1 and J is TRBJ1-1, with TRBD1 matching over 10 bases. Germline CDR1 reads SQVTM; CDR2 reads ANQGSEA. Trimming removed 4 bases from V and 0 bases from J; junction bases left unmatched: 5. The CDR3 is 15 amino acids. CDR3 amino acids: CSVVGTGAMNTEAFF. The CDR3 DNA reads TGCAGCGTTGTGGGGACAGGGGCTATGAACACTGAAGCTTTCTTT.

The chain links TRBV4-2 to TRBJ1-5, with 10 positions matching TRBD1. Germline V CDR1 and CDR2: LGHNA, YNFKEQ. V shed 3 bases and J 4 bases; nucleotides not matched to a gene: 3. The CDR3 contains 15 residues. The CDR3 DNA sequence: TGTGCCAGCAGCCAGAGGACAGGGGGAAATCAGCCCCAGCATTTT. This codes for CASSQRTGGNQPQHF.

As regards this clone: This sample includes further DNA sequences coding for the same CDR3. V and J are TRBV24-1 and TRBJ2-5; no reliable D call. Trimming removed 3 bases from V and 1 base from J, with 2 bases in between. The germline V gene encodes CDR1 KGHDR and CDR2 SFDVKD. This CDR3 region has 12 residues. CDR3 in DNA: TGTGCCACCAGTGATCGCCAAGAGACCCAGTACTTC. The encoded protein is CATSDRQETQYF.

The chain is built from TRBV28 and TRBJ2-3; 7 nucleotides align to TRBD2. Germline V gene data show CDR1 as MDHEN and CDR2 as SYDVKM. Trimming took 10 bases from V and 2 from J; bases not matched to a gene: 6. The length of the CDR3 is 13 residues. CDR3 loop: CATGRGDTDTQYF. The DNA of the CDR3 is TGTGCCACGGGACGGGGGGACACAGATACGCAGTATTTT.

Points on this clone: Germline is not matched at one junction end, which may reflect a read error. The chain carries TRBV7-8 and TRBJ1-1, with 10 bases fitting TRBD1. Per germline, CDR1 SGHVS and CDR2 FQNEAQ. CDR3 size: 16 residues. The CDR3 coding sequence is TGTGCCGGATGGGACAGGGGCCTTTCTGGGAACATTGAAGCTTTCTTT. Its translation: CAGWDRGLSGNIEAFF.

Here the CDR3 DNA reads TGCAGCGTTGTCGGAGGCTACGAGCAGTACTTC. It encodes CSVVGGYEQYF. V and J are TRBV29-1 and TRBJ2-7, with D maybe TRBD2 (5 bases). There are 11 residues in the CDR3. Trimming cost V 4 bases and J 3 bases, with 7 bases left between them. The germline V gene has CDR1 SQVTM and CDR2 ANQGSEA.

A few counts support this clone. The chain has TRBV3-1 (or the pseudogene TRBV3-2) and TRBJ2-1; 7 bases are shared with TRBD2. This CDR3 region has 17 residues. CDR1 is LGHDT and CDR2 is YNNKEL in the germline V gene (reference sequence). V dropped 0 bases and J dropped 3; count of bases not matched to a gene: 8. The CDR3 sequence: CASSQDWGRGDYNEQFF. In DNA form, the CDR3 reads TGTGCCAGCAGCCAAGATTGGGGCCGGGGGGACTACAATGAGCAGTTCTTC.

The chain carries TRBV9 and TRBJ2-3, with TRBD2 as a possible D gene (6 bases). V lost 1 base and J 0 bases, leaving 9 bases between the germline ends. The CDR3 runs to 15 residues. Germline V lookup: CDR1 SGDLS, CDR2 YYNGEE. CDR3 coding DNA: TGTGCCAGCAGCGTAAGGAGCGGGAGCACAGATACGCAGTATTTT. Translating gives CASSVRSGSTDTQYF.

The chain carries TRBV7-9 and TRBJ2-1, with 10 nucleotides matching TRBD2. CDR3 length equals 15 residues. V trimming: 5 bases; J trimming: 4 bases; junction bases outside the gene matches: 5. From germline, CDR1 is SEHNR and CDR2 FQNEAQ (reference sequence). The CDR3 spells CASSATSGKYNEQFF. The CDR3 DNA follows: TGTGCCAGCAGCGCAACTAGCGGGAAGTACAATGAGCAGTTCTTC.

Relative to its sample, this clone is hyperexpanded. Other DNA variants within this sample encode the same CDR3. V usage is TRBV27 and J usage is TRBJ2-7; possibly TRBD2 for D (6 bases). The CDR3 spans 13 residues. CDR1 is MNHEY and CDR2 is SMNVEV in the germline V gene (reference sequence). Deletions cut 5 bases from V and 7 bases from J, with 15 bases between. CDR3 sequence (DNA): TGTGCCAGCAGTCCTACCGTGGCGGGGGAGCAGTACTTC. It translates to CASSPTVAGEQYF.

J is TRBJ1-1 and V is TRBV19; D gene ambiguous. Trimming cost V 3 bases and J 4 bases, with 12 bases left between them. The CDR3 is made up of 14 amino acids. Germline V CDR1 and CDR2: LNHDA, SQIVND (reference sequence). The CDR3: CASSIEGRATEAFF. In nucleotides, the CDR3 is TGTGCCAGTAGTATCGAGGGTCGTGCCACTGAAGCTTTCTTT. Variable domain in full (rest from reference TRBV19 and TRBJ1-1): DGGITQSPKYLFRKEGQNVTLSCEQNLNHDAMYWYRQDPGQGLRLIYYSQIVNDFQKGDIAEGYSVSREKKESFPLTVTSAQKNPTAFYLCASSIEGRATEAFFGQGTRLTVV.

DNA of the CDR3: TGTGCTAGTGGTTTGGGACAGGGCTATGGCTACACCTTC. It yields the protein CASGLGQGYGYTF. The rearrangement joins TRBV12-5 to TRBJ1-2; the match to TRBD1 covers 7 bases. The V segment lost 1 base and the J segment 4 bases; nucleotides outside the gene matches: 0. Germline V gene lookup returns CDR1 LGHNT and CDR2 FRNRAP. The CDR3 totals 13 residues.

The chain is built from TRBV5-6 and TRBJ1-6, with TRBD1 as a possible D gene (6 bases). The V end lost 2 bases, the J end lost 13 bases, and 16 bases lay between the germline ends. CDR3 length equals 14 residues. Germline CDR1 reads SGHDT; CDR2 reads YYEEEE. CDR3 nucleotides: TGTGCCAGCAGCTTACCGGGACACCAGTCGCCCCTCCACTTT. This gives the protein CASSLPGHQSPLHF. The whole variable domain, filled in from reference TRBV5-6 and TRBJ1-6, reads DAGVTQSPTHLIKTRGQQVTLRCSPKSGHDTVSWYQQALGQGPQFIFQYYEEEERQRGNFPDRFSGHQFPNYSSELNVNALLLGDSALYLCASSLPGHQSPLHFGNGTRLTVT.

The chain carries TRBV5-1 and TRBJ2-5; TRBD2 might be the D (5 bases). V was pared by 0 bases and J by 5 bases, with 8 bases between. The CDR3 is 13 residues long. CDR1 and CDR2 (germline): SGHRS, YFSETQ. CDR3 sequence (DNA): TGCGCCAGCAGCTTGGCCCAGCGGGAGACCCAGTACTTC. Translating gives CASSLAQRETQYF.

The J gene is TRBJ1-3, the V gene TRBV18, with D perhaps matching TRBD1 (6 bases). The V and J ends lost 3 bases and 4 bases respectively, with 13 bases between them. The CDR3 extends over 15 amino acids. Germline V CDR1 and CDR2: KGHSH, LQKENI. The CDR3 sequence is CASSPQGSSGNTIYF. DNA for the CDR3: TGTGCCAGCTCACCTCAGGGGTCGAGCGGAAACACCATATATTTT. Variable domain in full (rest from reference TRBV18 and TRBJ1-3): NAGVMQNPRHLVRRRGQEARLRCSPMKGHSHVYWYRQLPEEGLKFMVYLQKENIIDESGMPKERFSAEFPKEGPSILRIQQVVRGDSAAYFCASSPQGSSGNTIYFGEGSWLTVV.

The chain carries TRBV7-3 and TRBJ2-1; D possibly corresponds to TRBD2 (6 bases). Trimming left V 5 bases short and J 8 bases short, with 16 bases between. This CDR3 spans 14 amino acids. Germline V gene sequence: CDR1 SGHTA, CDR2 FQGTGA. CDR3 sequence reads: CASSPRGGIDEQFF. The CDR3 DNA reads TGTGCCAGCAGCCCGAGAGGCGGGATCGATGAGCAGTTCTTC.

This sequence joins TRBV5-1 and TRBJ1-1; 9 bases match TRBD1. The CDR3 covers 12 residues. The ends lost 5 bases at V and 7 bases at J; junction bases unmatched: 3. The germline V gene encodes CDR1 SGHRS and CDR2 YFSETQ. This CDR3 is CASRTDRGEAFF. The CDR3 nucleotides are TGCGCCAGCAGGACGGACAGGGGTGAAGCTTTCTTT. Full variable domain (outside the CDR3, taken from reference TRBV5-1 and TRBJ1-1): KAGVTQTPRYLIKTRGQQVTLSCSPISGHRSVSWYQQTPGQGLQFLFEYFSETQRNKGNFPGRFSGRQFSNSRSEMNVSTLELGDSALYLCASRTDRGEAFFGQGTRLTVV.

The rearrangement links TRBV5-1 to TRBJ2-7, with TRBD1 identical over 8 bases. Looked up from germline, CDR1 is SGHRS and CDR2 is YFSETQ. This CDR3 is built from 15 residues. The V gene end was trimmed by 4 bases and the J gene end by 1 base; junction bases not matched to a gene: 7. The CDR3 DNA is TGCGCCAGCAGCCCTGGACAGGGCTGGTCCTACGAGCAGTACTTC. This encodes CASSPGQGWSYEQYF.

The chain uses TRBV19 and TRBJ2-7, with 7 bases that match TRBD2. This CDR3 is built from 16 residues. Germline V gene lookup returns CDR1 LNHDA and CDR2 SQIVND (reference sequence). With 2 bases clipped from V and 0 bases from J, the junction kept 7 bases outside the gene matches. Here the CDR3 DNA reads TGTGCCAGTAGTATAAGTTGGCTAGCGGACTCCTACGAGCAGTACTTC. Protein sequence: CASSISWLADSYEQYF.

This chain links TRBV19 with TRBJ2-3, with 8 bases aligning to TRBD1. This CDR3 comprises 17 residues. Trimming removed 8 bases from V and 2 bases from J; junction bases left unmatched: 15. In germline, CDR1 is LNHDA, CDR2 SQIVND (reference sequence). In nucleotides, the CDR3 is TGTGCCAGTGCACCGGGACAGGTCCCCCAAAACACAGATACGCAGTATTTT. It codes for CASAPGQVPQNTDTQYF.

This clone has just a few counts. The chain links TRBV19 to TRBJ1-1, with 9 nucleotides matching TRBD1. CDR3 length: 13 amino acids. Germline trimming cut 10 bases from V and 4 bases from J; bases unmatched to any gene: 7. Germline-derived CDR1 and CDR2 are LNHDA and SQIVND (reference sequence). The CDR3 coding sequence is TGTGCCATTGCGGACAGGGGAGGCACTGAAGCTTTCTTT. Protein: CAIADRGGTEAFF.

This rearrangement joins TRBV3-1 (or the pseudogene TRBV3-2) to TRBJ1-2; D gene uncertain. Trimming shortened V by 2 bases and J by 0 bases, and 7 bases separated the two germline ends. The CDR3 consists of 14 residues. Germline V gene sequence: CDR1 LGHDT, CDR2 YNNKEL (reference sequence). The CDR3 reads CASSQKRTNYGYTF. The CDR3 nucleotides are TGTGCCAGCAGCCAAAAGAGGACTAACTATGGCTACACCTTC.

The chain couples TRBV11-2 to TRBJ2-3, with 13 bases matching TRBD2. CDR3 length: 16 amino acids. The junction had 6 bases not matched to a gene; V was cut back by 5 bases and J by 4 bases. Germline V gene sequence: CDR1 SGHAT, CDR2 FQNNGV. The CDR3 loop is CASSQLAGGLADTQYF. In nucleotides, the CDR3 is TGTGCCAGCAGCCAACTAGCGGGAGGGTTAGCAGATACGCAGTATTTT.

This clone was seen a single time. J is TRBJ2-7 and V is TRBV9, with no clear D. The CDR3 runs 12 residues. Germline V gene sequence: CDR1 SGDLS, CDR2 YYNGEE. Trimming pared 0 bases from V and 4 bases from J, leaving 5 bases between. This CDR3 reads CASSVGEYEQYF. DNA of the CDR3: TGTGCCAGCAGCGTAGGAGAGTACGAGCAGTACTTC. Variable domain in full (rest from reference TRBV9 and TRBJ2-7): DSGVTQTPKHLITATGQRVTLRCSPRSGDLSVYWYQQSLDQGLQFLIQYYNGEERAKGNILERFSAQQFPDLHSELNLSSLELGDSALYFCASSVGEYEQYFGPGTRLTVT.

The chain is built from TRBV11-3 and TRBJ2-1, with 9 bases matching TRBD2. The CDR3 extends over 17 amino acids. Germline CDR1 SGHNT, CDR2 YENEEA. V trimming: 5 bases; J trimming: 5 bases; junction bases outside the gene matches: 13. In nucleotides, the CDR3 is TGTGCCAGCAGCCCCAGCGGGGGGTTCTGGGCCAACAATGAGCAGTTCTTC. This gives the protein CASSPSGGFWANNEQFF.

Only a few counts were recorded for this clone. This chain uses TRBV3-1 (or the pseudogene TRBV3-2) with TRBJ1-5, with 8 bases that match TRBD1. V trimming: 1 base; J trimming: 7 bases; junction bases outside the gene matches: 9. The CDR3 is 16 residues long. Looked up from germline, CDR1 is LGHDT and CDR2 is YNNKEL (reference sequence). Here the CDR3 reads CASSQAAGTGYQPQHF. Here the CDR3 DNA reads TGTGCCAGCAGCCAAGCAGCCGGGACAGGTTACCAGCCCCAGCATTTT.

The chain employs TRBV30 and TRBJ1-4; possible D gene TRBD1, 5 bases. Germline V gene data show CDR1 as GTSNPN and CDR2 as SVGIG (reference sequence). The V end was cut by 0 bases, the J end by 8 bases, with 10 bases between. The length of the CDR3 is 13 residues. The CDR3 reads CAWSVRTPEKLFF. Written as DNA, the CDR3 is TGTGCCTGGAGTGTACGGACACCCGAAAAACTGTTTTTT.

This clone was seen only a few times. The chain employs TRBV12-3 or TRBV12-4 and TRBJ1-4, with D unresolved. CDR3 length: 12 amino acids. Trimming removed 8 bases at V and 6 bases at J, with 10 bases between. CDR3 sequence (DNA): TGTGCCAGCGGAGGAGAGGATGAAAAACTGTTTTTT. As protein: CASGGEDEKLFF.

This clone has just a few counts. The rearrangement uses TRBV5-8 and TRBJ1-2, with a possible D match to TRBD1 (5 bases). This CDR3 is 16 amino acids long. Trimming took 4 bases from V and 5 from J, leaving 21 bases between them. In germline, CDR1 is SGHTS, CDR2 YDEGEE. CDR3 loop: CASSGHRIHALYGYTF. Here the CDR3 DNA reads TGTGCCAGCAGCGGACACAGGATCCACGCCCTATATGGCTACACCTTC. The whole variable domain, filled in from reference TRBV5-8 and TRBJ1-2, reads EAGVTQSPTHLIKTRGQQATLRCSPISGHTSVYWYQQALGLGLQFLLWYDEGEERNRGNFPPRFSGRQFPNYSSELNVNALELEDSALYLCASSGHRIHALYGYTFGSGTRLTVV.